Listed below are T cell receptor beta chains from one sample, sequenced in a study of T cells in localized non-small cell lung cancer. Sequenced by immunoSEQ multiplex PCR; TCRdb stores in-frame clones only, minus some. The sample shows fewer than 15,000 clones, 84% of them seen only once. Sequenced material: peripheral blood, taken before any cancer treatment. Every receptor here comes from a female donor over 55 with stage I squamous cell lung carcinoma. CDR3s include the opening cysteine and the closing phenylalanine or tryptophan.

TRBJ2-2	TRBV6-4	CASSEGLPNTGELFF
TRBJ2-1	TRBV5-6	CASTLTSGYNEQFF
TRBJ1-6	TRBV4-1	CASRRSGRGFDSPLHF
TRBJ1-5	TRBV19	CASSSRPRDRGLMSNQPQHF
TRBJ1-2	TRBV7-9	CASSQSPGQSYFYGYTF
TRBJ1-4	TRBV7-9	CASSFGTVATNEKLFF
TRBJ1-2	TRBV4-2	CASSRERSGGLGGYTF
TRBJ1-4	TRBV5-5	CASSLDREPRKLFF
TRBJ1-1	TRBV7-2	CASSFTKF
TRBJ1-5	TRBV2	CASSGGSRDLPQHF
TRBJ1-4	TRBV9	CASSGGYRDEKLFF
TRBJ1-5	TRBV2	CASSWDSTNSNQPQHF
TRBJ1-6	TRBV30	CAWTVGTGGTPLHF
TRBJ1-5	TRBV5-4	CASSLEGGGDGNQPQHF
TRBJ1-2	TRBV11-2	CASRDRGIYGYTF
TRBJ1-2	TRBV9	CASRRDSNYGYTF
TRBJ1-1	TRBV7-2	CASSLMEGAEAFF
TRBJ1-2	TRBV29-1	CSVEAPPGRLYGYTF
TRBJ1-6	TRBV5-6	CASSGDRGPSSSYNSPLHF
TRBJ1-2	TRBV4-1	CASSQGEPRIHGYTF
TRBJ1-1	TRBV9	CASSVGSQAWDTEAFF
TRBJ1-1	TRBV29-1	CSVVDRGGTEAFF
TRBJ2-1	TRBV7-9	CASSRPGTTSGRFF
TRBJ2-7	TRBV11-2	CASSLGSVASSYEQYF
TRBJ1-2	TRBV19	CASSIMGSPNYGYTF
TRBJ2-3	TRBV4-2	CASSQEPSGGDTDTQYF
TRBJ2-1	TRBV15	CATSRDRGDEQFF
TRBJ2-6	TRBV29-1	CSVGDIVSGANVLTF
TRBJ2-3	TRBV4-1	CASSQEAAMAGGLFDTQYF
TRBJ2-1	TRBV5-1	CASSHRQGAAYNEQFF
TRBJ2-2	TRBV11-2	CASSPIGGTSTGELFF
TRBJ1-1	TRBV7-3	CASSFTPGDTEAFF